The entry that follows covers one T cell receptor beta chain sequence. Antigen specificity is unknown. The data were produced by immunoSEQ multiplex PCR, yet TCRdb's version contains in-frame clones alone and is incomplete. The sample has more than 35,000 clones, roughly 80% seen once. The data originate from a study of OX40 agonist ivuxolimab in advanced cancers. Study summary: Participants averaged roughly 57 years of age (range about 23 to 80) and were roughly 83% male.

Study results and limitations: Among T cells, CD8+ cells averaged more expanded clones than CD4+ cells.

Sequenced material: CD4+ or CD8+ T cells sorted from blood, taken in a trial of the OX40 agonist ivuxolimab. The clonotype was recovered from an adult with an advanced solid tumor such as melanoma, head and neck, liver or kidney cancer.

CDR3 nucleotides: TGTGCCAGCAGTTACTCTAGTAGAGAGCAGTTCTTC. Protein sequence: CASSYSSREQFF. The chain employs TRBV6-6 and TRBJ2-1; D is unclear. This CDR3 spans 12 amino acids. Germline assignment: CDR1 MNHNY and CDR2 SVGAGI (reference sequence). Deletions cut 0 bases from V and 10 bases from J, with 7 bases between.